This T cell receptor beta chain comes out of a study of cytomegalovirus exposure and HLA in healthy donors. Study at large: Under 90% of around 400 genotyped donors fell in the Caucasian-associated ancestry cluster.

A multiplex PCR was run with 60 Vbeta primers and 13 Jbeta primers. Profiled with immunoSEQ multiplex PCR; TCRdb holds only in-frame clones, not every one. Of around 37,000 clones detected, 65% to 85% appear once; the ten largest clones hold roughly 2.5%. The receptor was isolated from a man aged 45-65 years in good health and CMV-seronegative. Sequenced material: PBMCs.

CDR3 nucleotides: TGTGCCAGCAGTCCCGGGATTCAGACCTACGAGCAGTACTTC. This codes for CASSPGIQTYEQYF. The chain employs TRBV27 and TRBJ2-7; D might be TRBD2 (5 bases). Germline values: CDR1 MNHEY, CDR2 SMNVEV (reference sequence). Trimming cost V 5 bases and J 2 bases, with 13 bases left between them. CDR3 length: 14 residues.